This T cell receptor beta chain emerged from a study of shared clonotypes between healthy human individuals. Study-wide findings and caveats: Read depth was anticipated to influence clonotype sharing among donors. On the whole, naive subsets had larger estimated richness than memory subsets had. Collection of samples was limited to blood; tissue repertoires likely differ.

Remarks on this clone: The antigen remains unidentified.

The germline V and J ends were trimmed by 1 base and 5 bases, with 6 bases remaining between them. From germline, CDR1 is SGHAT and CDR2 FQNNGV. This CDR3 has 12 amino acids. Produced via immunoSEQ multiplex PCR; TCRdb's table is partial and in-frame only. The sample contains 650,000 to 800,000 clones, over 60% of which appear only once. The sequence derives from a woman aged 25-40 years in good health. The sample comprised memory CD4+ T cells sorted from blood. The sample's subset: CD45RA-negative fraction. V is TRBV11-2 and J is TRBJ2-7, with D unresolved. As DNA, the CDR3 is TGTGCCAGCAGCTTAGTAGGTAACGAGCAGTACTTC. This sequence encodes CASSLVGNEQYF.